This T cell receptor beta chain was documented in a study of CD8 T cells in Susac syndrome. Random hexamers were used to reverse transcribe an amount of roughly 0.5 to 1 ug RNA. A single record per CDR3 protein comes from TCRdb applying MiXCR to the immunoSEQ multiplex PCR reads. This sample carries tens of thousands of distinct CDR3 sequences, 85% to 95% of them seen once, and the ten largest clones take roughly 0.26%. Germline loops: CDR1 KGHDR, CDR2 SFDVKD. The CDR3 sequence is 14 residues long. The junction had 4 bases not matched to a gene; V was cut back by 3 bases and J by 6 bases. The origin of this receptor is a human donor in good health. Sequenced material: CD8+ T cells from PBMCs. This chain uses TRBV24-1 with TRBJ1-2; 9 bases are a match to TRBD1. Here the CDR3 reads CATSDGQGSDGYTF. CDR3 DNA sequence: TGTGCCACCAGTGATGGACAGGGGTCGGATGGCTACACCTTC.